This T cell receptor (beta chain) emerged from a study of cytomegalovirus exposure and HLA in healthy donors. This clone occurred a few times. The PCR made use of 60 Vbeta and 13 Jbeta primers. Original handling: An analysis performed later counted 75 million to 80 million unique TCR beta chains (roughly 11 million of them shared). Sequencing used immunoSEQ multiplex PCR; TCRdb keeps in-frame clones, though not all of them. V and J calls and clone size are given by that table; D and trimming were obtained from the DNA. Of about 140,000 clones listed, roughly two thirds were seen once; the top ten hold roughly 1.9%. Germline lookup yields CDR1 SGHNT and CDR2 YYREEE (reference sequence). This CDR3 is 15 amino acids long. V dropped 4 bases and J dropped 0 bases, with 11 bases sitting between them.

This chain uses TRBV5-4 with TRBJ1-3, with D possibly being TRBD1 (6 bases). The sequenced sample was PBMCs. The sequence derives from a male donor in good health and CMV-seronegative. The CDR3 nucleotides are TGTGCCAGCAGCGCGGACAGTGGCTCTGGAAACACCATATATTTT. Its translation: CASSADSGSGNTIYF.